A single sample gave rise to the 12 T cell receptor beta chains below, sequenced in a study of cytomegalovirus exposure and HLA in healthy donors listed by TCRdb under 2017. The library was generated by the immunoSEQ multiplex PCR assay. For the multiplex PCR, a mixture combining 60 forward primers for TCR Vbeta segments and 13 reverse primers for TCR Jbeta segments was used. The source is immuneACCESS, and TCRdb retained only in-frame sequences with V and J called. Part of the clones is not carried over; for the studies checked, unresolved V genes explain less than half of this, and the remainder is unexplained. This sample's table contains about 46,000 clones. The top ten constitute approximately 1% of the sample. Sequenced sample: PBMCs. All receptors derive from a woman between 40 and 55 years old in good health and CMV-seronegative.

The gene calls are TRBV7-9 and TRBJ2-7, with TRBD2 as a possible D gene (6 bases). V lost 4 bases and J lost 0, with 13 bases in between. Germline CDR1 SEHNR, CDR2 FQNEAQ (reference sequence). The CDR3 has 15 amino acids. The CDR3 reads CASSSGREISYEQYF. CDR3 bases: TGTGCCAGCAGCTCAGGACGGGAGATCTCCTACGAGCAGTACTTC. Variable domain in full (rest from reference TRBV7-9 and TRBJ2-7): DTGVSQNPRHKITKRGQNVTFRCDPISEHNRLYWYRQTLGQGPEFLTYFQNEAQLEKSRLLSDRFSAERPKGSFSTLEIQRTEQGDSAMYLCASSSGREISYEQYFGPGTRLTVT.

The V call is TRBV11-2, the J call TRBJ2-5; D is unresolved. CDR1 and CDR2 from the germline V gene are SGHAT and FQNNGV. This CDR3 has 12 residues. V was cut by 0 bases and J by 5 bases, with 4 bases left in between. Here the CDR3 reads CASSLDPETQYF. DNA for the CDR3: TGTGCCAGCAGCTTAGATCCTGAGACCCAGTACTTC.

This chain links TRBV25-1 with TRBJ2-1; TRBD2 agrees at 9 bases. Germline lookup yields CDR1 MGHDK and CDR2 SYGVNS. Germline trimming cut 4 bases from V and 3 bases from J; bases unmatched to any gene: 4. CDR3 size: 15 residues. The CDR3 coding sequence is TGTGCCAGCAGTGCCCTAGCGGGGCTCTACAATGAGCAGTTCTTC. Protein: CASSALAGLYNEQFF.

This chain links TRBV4-2 with TRBJ2-7, with 7 bases identical to TRBD2. The CDR3 sequence is 15 residues long. CDR1 is LGHNA and CDR2 is YNFKEQ in the germline V gene. Trimming took 0 bases from V and 2 from J; bases not matched to a gene: 4. CDR3 protein: CASSQETSSAYEQYF. In nucleotides, the CDR3 is TGTGCCAGCAGCCAAGAGACTAGCAGCGCCTACGAGCAGTACTTC.

The CDR3 bases are TGTGCCAGTAGTCTCCGGGGTCTACGAGAGCTGTTTTTT. It specifies CASSLRGLRELFF. This chain joins TRBV19 and TRBJ2-2, with TRBD2 as a possible D gene (5 bases). Germline-derived CDR1 and CDR2 are LNHDA and SQIVND (reference sequence). V dropped 5 bases and J dropped 11 bases, with 15 bases sitting between them. The CDR3 covers 13 residues. The full variable domain, in which reference TRBV19 and TRBJ2-2 provide the parts outside the CDR3, is DGGITQSPKYLFRKEGQNVTLSCEQNLNHDAMYWYRQDPGQGLRLIYYSQIVNDFQKGDIAEGYSVSREKKESFPLTVTSAQKNPTAFYLCASSLRGLRELFFGEGSRLTVL.

This chain connects TRBV28 to TRBJ1-5; 7 bases line up with TRBD1. Germline CDR1 reads MDHEN; CDR2 reads SYDVKM. The J segment lost 6 bases and the V segment lost 5 bases, leaving 4 bases of the junction unmatched. The CDR3 sequence is 13 residues long. This CDR3 is CASSDTGVQPQHF. CDR3 bases: TGTGCCAGCAGTGATACAGGGGTTCAGCCCCAGCATTTT.

The rearrangement joins TRBV28 to TRBJ2-3; the D gene is possibly TRBD2 (6 bases). Per the germline V gene, CDR1 is MDHEN and CDR2 is SYDVKM. The CDR3 covers 16 residues. V lost 5 bases and J lost 3, with 18 bases in between. The DNA for the CDR3 is TGTGCCAGCAGTACCCGGGGGAGTAGGAGGACAGATACGCAGTATTTT. It encodes CASSTRGSRRTDTQYF.

The V gene is TRBV29-1, the J gene TRBJ2-5; no reliable D call. Germline CDR1 SQVTM, CDR2 ANQGSEA. The CDR3 sequence is 12 residues long. Trimming cost V 1 base and J 4 bases, with 7 bases left between them. CDR3 DNA: TGCAGCGTTGAAGGCCTCAGAGAGACCCAGTACTTC. Protein product: CSVEGLRETQYF.

The V call is TRBV19, the J call TRBJ2-2, with 10 bases fitting TRBD1. Germline V gene data show CDR1 as LNHDA and CDR2 as SQIVND (reference sequence). The CDR3 is 15 amino acids. V trimming: 9 bases; J trimming: 3 bases; junction bases outside the gene matches: 7. In DNA, the CDR3 is TGTGCCAGCCCTCCCGGGACAGGGGACACCGGGGAGCTGTTTTTT. It yields the protein CASPPGTGDTGELFF.

This sequence joins TRBV5-1 and TRBJ2-7, with D tentatively TRBD2 (7 bases). Germline CDR1 and CDR2: SGHRS and YFSETQ. Trimming removed 4 bases at V and 6 bases at J, with 14 bases between. The CDR3 sequence is 13 residues long. This CDR3 is CASSVGGGREQYF. In nucleotides, the CDR3 is TGCGCCAGCAGCGTGGGGGGGGGCCGCGAGCAGTACTTC.

V and J are TRBV5-1 and TRBJ2-7; 7 bases are shared with TRBD2. Germline assignment: CDR1 SGHRS and CDR2 YFSETQ. The CDR3 is 15 amino acids. J gave up 2 bases and V 3 bases, and 8 bases lay outside the gene matches. The CDR3 here is CASSSLREPTYEQYF. As DNA, the CDR3 is TGCGCCAGCAGCTCCCTGCGGGAGCCGACCTACGAGCAGTACTTC.

The V gene is TRBV7-2, the J gene TRBJ1-1, with a weak D call TRBD1 (5 bases). The CDR3 totals 14 residues. CDR1 and CDR2 from the germline V gene are SGHTA and FQGNSA. Trimming took off 0 bases at V and 0 bases at J, with 5 bases between the two ends. The CDR3 loop reads CASSLATVNTEAFF. The CDR3 DNA sequence: TGTGCCAGCAGCTTAGCGACAGTGAACACTGAAGCTTTCTTT.